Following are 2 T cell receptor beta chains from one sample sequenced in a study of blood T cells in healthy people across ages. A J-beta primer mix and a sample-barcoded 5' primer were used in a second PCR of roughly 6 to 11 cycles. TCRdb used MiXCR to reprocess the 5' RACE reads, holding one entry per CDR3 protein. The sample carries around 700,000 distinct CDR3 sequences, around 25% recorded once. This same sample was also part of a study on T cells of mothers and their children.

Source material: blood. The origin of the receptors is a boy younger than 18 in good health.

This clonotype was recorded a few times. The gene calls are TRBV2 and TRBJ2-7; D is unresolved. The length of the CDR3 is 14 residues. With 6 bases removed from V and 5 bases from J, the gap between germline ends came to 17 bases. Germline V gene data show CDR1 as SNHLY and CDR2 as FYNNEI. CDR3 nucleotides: TGTGCCAGCAGGCTGCAAAATCGGGTTCACGAGCAGTACTTC. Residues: CASRLQNRVHEQYF.

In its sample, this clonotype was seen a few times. Written as DNA, the CDR3 is TGTGCCAGCAGCTCACCGGGACTAGCGGGGGGCCCCGGCGAGCAGTACTTC. Protein sequence: CASSSPGLAGGPGEQYF. The chain links TRBV7-9 to TRBJ2-5; 15 bases fit TRBD2. The DNA end lines up better with TRBJ2-7; the J call may be wrong. The CDR3 runs 17 residues. Germline CDR1 is SEHNR and CDR2 is FQNEAQ (reference sequence).